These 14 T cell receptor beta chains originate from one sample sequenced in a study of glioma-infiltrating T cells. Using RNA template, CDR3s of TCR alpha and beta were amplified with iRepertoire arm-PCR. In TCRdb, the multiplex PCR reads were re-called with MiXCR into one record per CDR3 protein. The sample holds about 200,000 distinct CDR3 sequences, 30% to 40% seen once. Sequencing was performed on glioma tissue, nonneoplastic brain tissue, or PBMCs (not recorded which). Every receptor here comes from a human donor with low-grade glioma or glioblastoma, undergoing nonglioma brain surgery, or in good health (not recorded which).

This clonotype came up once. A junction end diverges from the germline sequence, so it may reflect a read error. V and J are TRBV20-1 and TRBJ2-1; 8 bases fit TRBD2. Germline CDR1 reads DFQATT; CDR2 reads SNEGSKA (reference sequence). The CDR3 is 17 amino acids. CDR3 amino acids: CSARLVAGTRGYNGQFF. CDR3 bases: TGCAGTGCTAGGCTAGTGGCCGGGACTAGAGGCTACAATGGGCAGTTCTTC.

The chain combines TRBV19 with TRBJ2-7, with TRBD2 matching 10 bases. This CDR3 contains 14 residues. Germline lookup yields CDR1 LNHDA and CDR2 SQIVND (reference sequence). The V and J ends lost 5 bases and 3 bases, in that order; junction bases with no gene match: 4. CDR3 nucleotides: TGTGCCAGTAGTCTAACTAGCGGGATCTACGAGCAGTACTTC. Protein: CASSLTSGIYEQYF.

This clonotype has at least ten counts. The CDR3 region is CASSQPGRLNTEAFF. As DNA, the CDR3 is TGTGCCAGCAGCCAACCGGGACGGTTGAACACTGAAGCTTTCTTT. This chain links TRBV7-3 with TRBJ1-1, with D possibly being TRBD1 (5 bases). In germline, CDR1 is SGHTA, CDR2 FQGTGA. This CDR3 is built from 15 residues. V lost 5 bases to trimming and J lost 0 bases, with 13 bases between them.

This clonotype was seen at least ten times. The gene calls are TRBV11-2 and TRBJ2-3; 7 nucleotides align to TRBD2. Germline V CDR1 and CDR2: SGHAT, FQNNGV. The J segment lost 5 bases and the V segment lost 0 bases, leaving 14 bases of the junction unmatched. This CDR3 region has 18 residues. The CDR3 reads CASSLDRRLAATRDTQYF. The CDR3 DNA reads TGTGCCAGCAGCTTAGATCGAAGGCTAGCGGCTACAAGAGATACGCAGTATTTT.

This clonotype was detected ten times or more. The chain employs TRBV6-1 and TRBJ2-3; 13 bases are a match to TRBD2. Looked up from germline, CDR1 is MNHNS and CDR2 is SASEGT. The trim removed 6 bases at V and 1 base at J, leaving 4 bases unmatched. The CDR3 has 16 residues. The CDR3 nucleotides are TGTGCCAGCAGACAACTAGCGGGAGGGGGCACAGATACGCAGTATTTT. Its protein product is CASRQLAGGGTDTQYF.

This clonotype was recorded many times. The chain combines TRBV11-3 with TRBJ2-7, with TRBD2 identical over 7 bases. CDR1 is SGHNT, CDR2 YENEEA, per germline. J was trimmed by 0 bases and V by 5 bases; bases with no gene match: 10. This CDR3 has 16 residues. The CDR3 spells CASSPSGIAGSYEQYF. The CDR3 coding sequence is TGTGCCAGCAGCCCGTCCGGGATAGCGGGCTCCTACGAGCAGTACTTC.

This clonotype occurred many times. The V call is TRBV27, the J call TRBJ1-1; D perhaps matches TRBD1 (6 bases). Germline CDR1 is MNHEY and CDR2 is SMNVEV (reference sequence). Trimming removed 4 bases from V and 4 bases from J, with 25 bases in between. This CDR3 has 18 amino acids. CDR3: CASSSPRGVGSRGTEAFF. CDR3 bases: TGTGCCAGCAGTTCCCCCAGGGGCGTGGGATCTCGTGGCACTGAAGCTTTCTTT.

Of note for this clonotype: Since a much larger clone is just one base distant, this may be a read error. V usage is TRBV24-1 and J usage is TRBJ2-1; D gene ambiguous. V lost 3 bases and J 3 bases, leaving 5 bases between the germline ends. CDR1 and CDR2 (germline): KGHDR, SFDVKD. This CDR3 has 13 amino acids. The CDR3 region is CATSDPYYNEQFF. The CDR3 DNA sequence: TGTGCCACCAGTGATCCCTACTACAATGAGCAGTTCTTC.

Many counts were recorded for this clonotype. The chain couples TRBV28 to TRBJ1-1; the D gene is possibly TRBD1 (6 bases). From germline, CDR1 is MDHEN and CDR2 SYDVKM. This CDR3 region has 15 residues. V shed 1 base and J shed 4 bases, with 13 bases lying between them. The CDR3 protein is CASSLFGGQSTEAFF. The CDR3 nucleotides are TGTGCCAGCAGTTTATTTGGGGGGCAGAGCACTGAAGCTTTCTTT.

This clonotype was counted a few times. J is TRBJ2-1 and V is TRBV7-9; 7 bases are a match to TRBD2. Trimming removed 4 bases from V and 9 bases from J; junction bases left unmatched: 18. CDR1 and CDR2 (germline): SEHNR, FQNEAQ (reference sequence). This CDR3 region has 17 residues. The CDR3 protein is CASSSRGGGLVFVEQFF. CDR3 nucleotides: TGTGCCAGCAGCTCCCGAGGCGGGGGATTAGTTTTCGTTGAGCAGTTCTTC.

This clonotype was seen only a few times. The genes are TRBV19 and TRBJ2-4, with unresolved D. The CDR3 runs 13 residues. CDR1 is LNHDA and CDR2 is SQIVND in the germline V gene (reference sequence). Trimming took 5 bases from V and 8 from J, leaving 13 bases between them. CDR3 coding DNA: TGTGCCAGTAGTCCCCGAGTAGCCGACATTCAGTACTTC. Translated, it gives CASSPRVADIQYF.

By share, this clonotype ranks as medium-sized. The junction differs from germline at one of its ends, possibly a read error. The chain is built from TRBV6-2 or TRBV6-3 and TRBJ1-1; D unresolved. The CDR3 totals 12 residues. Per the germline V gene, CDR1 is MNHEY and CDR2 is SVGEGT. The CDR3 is CASSYTGLHRIF. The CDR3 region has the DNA TGTGCCAGCAGTTACACTGGACTCCACCGGATCTTT.

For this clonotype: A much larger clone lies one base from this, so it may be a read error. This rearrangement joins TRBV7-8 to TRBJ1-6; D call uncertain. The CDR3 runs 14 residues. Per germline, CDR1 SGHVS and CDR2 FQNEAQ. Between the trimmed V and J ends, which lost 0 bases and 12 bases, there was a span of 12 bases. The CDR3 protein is CASSLATAREPLHF. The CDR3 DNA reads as TGTGCCAGCAGCTTAGCGACGGCCAGAGAACCCCTCCACTTT. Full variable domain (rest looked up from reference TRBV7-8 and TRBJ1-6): GAGVSQSPRYKVAKRGQDVALRCDPISGHVSLFWYQQALGQGPEFLTYFQNEAQLDKSGLPSDRFFAERPEGSVSTLKIQRTQQEDSAVYLCASSLATAREPLHFGNGTRLTVT.

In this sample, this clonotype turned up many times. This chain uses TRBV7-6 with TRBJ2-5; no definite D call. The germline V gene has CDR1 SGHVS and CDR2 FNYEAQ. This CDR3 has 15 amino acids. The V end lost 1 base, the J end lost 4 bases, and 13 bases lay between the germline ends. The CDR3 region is CASSLVALPLETQYF. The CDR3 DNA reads TGTGCCAGCAGCTTAGTCGCCTTACCCTTAGAGACCCAGTACTTC.